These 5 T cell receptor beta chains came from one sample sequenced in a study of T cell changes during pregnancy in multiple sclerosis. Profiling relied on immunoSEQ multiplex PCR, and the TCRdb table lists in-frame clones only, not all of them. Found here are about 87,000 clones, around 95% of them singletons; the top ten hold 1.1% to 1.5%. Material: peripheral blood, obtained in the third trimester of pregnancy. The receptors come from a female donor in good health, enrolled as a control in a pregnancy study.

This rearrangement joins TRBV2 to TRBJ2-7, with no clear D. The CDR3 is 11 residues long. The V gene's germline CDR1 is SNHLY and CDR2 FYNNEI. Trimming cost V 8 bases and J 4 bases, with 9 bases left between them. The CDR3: CASSWQYEQYF. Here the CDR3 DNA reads TGTGCCAGCTCTTGGCAGTACGAGCAGTACTTC. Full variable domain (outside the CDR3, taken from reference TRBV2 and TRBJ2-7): EPEVTQTPSHQVTQMGQEVILRCVPISNHLYFYWYRQILGQKVEFLVSFYNNEISEKSEIFDDQFSVERPDGSNFTLKIRSTKLEDSAMYFCASSWQYEQYFGPGTRLTVT.

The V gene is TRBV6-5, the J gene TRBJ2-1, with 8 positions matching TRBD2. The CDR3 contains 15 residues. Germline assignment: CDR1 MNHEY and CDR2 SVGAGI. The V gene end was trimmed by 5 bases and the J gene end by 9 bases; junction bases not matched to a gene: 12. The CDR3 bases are TGTGCCAGCAGTCCAATAGCGGGAAAAGTGGGTGAGCAGTTCTTC. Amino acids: CASSPIAGKVGEQFF.

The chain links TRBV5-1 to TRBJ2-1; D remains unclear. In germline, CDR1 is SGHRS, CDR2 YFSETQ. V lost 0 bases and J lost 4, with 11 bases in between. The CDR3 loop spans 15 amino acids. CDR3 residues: CASSLEKRRYNEQFF. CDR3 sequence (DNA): TGCGCCAGCAGCTTGGAGAAGAGGAGATACAATGAGCAGTTCTTC.

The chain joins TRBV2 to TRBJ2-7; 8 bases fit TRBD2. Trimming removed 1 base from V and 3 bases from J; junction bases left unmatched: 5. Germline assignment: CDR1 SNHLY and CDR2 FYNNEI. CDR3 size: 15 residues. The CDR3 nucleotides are TGTGCCAGCAGTGAAGACGGTAGCGGGGTCTACGAGCAGTACTTC. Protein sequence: CASSEDGSGVYEQYF. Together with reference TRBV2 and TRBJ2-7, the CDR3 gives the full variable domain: EPEVTQTPSHQVTQMGQEVILRCVPISNHLYFYWYRQILGQKVEFLVSFYNNEISEKSEIFDDQFSVERPDGSNFTLKIRSTKLEDSAMYFCASSEDGSGVYEQYFGPGTRLTVT.

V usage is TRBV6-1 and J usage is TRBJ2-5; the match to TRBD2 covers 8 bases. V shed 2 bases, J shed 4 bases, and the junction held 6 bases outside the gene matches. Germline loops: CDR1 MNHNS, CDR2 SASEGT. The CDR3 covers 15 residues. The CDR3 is CASSENSGASETQYF. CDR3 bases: TGTGCCAGCAGTGAAAATAGCGGGGCCTCAGAGACCCAGTACTTC.